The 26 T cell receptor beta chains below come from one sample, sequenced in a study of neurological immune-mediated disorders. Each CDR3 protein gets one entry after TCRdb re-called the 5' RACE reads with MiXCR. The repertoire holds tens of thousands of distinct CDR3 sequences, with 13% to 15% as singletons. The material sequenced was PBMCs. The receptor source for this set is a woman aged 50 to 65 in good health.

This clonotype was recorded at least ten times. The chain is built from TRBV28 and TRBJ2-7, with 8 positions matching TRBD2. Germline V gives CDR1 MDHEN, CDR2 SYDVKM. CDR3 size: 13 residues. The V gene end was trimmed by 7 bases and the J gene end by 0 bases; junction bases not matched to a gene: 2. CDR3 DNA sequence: TGTGCCAGCACGCGGGGGGACTCCTACGAGCAGTACTTC. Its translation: CASTRGDSYEQYF.

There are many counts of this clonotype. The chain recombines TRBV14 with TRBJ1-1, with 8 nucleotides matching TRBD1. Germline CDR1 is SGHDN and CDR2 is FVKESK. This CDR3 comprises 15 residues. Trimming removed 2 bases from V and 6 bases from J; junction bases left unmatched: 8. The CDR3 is CASSQNTGGSAEAFF. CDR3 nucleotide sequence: TGTGCCAGCAGCCAAAACACAGGGGGAAGCGCTGAAGCTTTCTTT.

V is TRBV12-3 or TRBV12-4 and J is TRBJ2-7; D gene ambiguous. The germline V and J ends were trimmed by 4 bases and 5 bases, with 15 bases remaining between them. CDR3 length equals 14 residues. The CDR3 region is CASSYEDRPNEQYF. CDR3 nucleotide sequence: TGTGCCAGCAGTTACGAGGACCGGCCCAACGAGCAGTACTTC.

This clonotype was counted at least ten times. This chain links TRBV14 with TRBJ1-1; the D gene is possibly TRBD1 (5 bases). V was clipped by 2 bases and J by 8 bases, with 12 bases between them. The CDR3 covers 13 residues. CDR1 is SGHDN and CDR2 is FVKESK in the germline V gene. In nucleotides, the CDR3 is TGTGCCAGCAGCCAACTCAGGGCTGGGGAAGCTTTCTTT. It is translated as CASSQLRAGEAFF.

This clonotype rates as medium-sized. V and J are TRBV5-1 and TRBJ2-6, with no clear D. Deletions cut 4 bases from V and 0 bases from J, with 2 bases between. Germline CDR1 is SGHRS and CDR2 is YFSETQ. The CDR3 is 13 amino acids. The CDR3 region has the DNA TGCGCCAGCAGCCTCTCTGGGGCCAACGTCCTGACTTTC. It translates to CASSLSGANVLTF.

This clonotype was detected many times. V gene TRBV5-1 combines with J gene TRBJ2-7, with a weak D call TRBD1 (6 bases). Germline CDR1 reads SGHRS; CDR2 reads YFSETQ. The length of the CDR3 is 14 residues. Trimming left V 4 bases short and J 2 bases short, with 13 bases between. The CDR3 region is CASSPGTNTYEQYF. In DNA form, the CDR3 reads TGCGCCAGCAGCCCCGGGACAAATACCTACGAGCAGTACTTC.

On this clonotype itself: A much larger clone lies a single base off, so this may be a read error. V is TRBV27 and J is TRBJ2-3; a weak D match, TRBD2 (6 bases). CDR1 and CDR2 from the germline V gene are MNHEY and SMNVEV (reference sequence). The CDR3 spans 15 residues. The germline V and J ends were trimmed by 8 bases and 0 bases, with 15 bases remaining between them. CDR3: CASGGRRDSTDTQYF. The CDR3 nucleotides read TGTGCCAGCGGGGGGAGGCGGGATAGCACAGATACGCAGTATTTT.

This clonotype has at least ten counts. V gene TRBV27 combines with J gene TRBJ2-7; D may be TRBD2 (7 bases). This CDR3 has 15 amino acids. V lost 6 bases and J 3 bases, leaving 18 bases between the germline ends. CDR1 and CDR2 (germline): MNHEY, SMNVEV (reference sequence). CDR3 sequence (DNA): TGTGCCAGCAGCCCCTCGGGGGGCCTCTACTACGAGCAGTACTTC. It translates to CASSPSGGLYYEQYF.

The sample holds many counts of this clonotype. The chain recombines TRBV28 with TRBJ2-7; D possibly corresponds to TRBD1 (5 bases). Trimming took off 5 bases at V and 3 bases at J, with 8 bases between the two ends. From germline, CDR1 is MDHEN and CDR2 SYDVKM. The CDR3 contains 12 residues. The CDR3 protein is CASSLQDYEQYF. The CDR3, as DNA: TGTGCCAGCAGTCTACAGGACTACGAGCAGTACTTC.

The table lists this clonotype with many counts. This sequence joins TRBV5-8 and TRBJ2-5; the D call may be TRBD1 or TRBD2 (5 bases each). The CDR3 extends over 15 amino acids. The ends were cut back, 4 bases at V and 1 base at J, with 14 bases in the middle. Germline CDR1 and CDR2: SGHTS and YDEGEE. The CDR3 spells CASSPGTWAQETQYF. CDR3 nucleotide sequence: TGTGCCAGCAGCCCTGGGACCTGGGCCCAAGAGACCCAGTACTTC.

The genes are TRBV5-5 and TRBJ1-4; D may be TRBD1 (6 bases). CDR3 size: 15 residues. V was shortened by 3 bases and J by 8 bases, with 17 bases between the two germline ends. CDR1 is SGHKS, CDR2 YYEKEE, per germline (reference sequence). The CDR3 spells CASSWGRGGEEKLFF. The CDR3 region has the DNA TGTGCCAGCAGCTGGGGCCGGGGGGGCGAGGAAAAACTGTTTTTT.

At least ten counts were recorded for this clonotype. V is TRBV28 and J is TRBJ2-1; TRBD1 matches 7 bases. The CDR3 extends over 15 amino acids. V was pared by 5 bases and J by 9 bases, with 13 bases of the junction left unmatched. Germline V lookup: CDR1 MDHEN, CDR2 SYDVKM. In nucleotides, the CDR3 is TGTGCCAGCAGTCCGTACCCGGGGACAGAGGGTGAGCAGTTCTTC. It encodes CASSPYPGTEGEQFF.

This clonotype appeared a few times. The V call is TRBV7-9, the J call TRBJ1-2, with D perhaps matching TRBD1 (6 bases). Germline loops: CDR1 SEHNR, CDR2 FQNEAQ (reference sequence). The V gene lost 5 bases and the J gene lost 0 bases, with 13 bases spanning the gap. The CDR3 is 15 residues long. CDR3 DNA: TGTGCCAGCAGCAACCGGGACACCCCTAACTATGGCTACACCTTC. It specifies CASSNRDTPNYGYTF.

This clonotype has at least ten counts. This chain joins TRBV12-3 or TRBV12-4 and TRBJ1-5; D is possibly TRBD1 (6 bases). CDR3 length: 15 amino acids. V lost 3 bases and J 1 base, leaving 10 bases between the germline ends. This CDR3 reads CASSLRDTSNQPQHF. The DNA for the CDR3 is TGTGCCAGCAGTTTGAGGGACACGAGCAATCAGCCCCAGCATTTT.

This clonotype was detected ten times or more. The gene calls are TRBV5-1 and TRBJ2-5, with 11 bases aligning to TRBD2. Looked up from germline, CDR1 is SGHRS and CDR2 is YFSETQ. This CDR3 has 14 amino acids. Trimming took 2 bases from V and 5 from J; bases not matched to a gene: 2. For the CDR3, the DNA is TGCGCCAGCAGCTTTAGCGGGAGGGCTGAGACCCAGTACTTC. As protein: CASSFSGRAETQYF.

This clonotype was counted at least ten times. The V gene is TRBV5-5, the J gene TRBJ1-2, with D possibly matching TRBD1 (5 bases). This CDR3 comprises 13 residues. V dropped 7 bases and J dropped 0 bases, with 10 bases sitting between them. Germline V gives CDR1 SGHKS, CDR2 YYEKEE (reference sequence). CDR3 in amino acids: CASGRGANYGYTF. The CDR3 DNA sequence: TGTGCCAGCGGCCGGGGCGCTAACTATGGCTACACCTTC.

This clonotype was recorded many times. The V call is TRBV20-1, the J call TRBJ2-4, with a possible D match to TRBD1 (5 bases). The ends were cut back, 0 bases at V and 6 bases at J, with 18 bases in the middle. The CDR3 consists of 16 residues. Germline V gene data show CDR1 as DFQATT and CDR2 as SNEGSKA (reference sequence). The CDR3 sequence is CSARDPVRVDRNIQYF. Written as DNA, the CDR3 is TGCAGTGCTAGAGATCCCGTCAGGGTGGATAGAAACATTCAGTACTTC.

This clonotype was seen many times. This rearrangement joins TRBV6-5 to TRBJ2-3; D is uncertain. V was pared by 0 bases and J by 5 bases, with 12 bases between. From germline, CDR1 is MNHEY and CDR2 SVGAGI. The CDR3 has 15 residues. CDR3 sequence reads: CASSYSMVGVDTQYF. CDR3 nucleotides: TGTGCCAGCAGTTACTCGATGGTCGGAGTAGATACGCAGTATTTT.

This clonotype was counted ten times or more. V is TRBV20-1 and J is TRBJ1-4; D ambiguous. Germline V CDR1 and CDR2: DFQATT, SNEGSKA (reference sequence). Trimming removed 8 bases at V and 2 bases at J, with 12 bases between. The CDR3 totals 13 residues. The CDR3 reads CSPRARTNEKLFF. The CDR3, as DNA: TGCAGTCCGAGGGCTAGGACTAATGAAAAACTGTTTTTT.

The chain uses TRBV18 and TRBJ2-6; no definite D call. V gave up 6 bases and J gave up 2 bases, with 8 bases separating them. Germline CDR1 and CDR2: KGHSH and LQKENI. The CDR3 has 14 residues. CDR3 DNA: TGTGCCAGCTCCAGGATAGCTGGGGCCAACGTCCTGACTTTC. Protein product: CASSRIAGANVLTF. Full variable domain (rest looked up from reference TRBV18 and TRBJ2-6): NAGVMQNPRHLVRRRGQEARLRCSPMKGHSHVYWYRQLPEEGLKFMVYLQKENIIDESGMPKERFSAEFPKEGPSILRIQQVVRGDSAAYFCASSRIAGANVLTFGAGSRLTVL.

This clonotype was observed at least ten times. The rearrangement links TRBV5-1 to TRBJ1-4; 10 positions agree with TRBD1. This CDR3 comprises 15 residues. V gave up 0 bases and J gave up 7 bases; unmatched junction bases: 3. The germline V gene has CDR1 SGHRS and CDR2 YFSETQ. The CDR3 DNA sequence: TGCGCCAGCAGCTTGGTTGGGACAGGGGTTGAAAAACTGTTTTTT. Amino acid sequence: CASSLVGTGVEKLFF.

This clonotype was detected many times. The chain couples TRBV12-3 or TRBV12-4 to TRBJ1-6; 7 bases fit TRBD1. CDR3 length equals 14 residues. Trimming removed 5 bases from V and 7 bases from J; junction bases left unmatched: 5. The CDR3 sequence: CASSRDSANSPLHF. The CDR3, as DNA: TGTGCCAGCAGTAGGGACAGCGCGAATTCACCCCTCCACTTT.

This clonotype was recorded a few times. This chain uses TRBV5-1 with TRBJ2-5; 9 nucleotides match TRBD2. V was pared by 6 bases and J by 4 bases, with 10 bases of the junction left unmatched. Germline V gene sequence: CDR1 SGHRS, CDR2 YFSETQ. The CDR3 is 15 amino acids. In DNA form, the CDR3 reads TGCGCCAGCAAGTTAACGGGACTAGCCCCAGAGACCCAGTACTTC. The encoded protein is CASKLTGLAPETQYF. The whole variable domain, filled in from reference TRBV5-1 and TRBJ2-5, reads KAGVTQTPRYLIKTRGQQVTLSCSPISGHRSVSWYQQTPGQGLQFLFEYFSETQRNKGNFPGRFSGRQFSNSRSEMNVSTLELGDSALYLCASKLTGLAPETQYFGPGTRLLVL.

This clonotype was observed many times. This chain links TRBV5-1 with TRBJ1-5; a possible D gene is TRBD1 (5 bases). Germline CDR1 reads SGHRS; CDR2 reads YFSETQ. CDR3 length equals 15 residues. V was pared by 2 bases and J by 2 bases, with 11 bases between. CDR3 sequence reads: CASSFGEGGNQPQHF. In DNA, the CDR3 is TGCGCCAGCAGCTTCGGGGAAGGGGGCAATCAGCCCCAGCATTTT.

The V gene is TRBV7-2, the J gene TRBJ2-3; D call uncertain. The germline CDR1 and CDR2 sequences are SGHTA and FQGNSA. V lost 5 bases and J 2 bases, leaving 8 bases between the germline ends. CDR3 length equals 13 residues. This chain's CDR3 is CASSPRATDTQYF. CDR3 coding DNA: TGTGCCAGCAGCCCCCGTGCCACAGATACGCAGTATTTT. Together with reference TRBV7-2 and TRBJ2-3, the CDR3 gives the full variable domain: GAGVSQSPSNKVTEKGKDVELRCDPISGHTALYWYRQSLGQGLEFLIYFQGNSAPDKSGLPSDRFSAERTGGSVSTLTIQRTQQEDSAVYLCASSPRATDTQYFGPGTRLTVL.

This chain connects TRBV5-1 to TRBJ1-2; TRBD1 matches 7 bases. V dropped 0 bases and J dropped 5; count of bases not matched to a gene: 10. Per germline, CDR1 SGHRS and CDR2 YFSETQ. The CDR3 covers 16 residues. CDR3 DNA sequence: TGCGCCAGCAGCTTGGACACAGGGGACCCTTCGTATGGCTACACCTTC. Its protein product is CASSLDTGDPSYGYTF.